The clone carrying this T cell receptor (beta chain) came up a few times. Its antigen is still unknown. The data derive from a study of CD8 T cells in ankylosing spondylitis. One entry per CDR3 protein, called by TCRdb with MiXCR from the 5' RACE reads. The data hold approximately 200,000 distinct CDR3 sequences, with roughly 13% observed a single time. V lost 6 bases and J lost 3, with 4 bases in between. Germline CDR1 reads PRHDT; CDR2 reads FYEKMQ (reference sequence). The CDR3 sequence is 11 residues long. Study results and limitations: As reported, disease-linked clones showed significant enrichment in matched ankylosing spondylitis synovial fluid. What appeared characteristic of ankylosing spondylitis blood was a TCR beta motif of eight highly homologous variants.

The sequence came from a male donor with ankylosing spondylitis or in good health (not recorded which). Sequencing was done on a sample of blood, either unsorted or a sorted T cell fraction (not recorded which). The chain uses TRBV13 and TRBJ2-3; the D is unclear. The CDR3 region is CASRRTDTQYF. CDR3 coding DNA: TGTGCCAGCAGACGAACAGATACGCAGTATTTT. The full variable domain, its missing parts supplied by reference TRBV13 and TRBJ2-3, is AAGVIQSPRHLIKEKRETATLKCYPIPRHDTVYWYQQGPGQDPQFLISFYEKMQSDKGSIPDRFSAQQFSDYHSELNMSSLELGDSALYFCASRRTDTQYFGPGTRLTVL.